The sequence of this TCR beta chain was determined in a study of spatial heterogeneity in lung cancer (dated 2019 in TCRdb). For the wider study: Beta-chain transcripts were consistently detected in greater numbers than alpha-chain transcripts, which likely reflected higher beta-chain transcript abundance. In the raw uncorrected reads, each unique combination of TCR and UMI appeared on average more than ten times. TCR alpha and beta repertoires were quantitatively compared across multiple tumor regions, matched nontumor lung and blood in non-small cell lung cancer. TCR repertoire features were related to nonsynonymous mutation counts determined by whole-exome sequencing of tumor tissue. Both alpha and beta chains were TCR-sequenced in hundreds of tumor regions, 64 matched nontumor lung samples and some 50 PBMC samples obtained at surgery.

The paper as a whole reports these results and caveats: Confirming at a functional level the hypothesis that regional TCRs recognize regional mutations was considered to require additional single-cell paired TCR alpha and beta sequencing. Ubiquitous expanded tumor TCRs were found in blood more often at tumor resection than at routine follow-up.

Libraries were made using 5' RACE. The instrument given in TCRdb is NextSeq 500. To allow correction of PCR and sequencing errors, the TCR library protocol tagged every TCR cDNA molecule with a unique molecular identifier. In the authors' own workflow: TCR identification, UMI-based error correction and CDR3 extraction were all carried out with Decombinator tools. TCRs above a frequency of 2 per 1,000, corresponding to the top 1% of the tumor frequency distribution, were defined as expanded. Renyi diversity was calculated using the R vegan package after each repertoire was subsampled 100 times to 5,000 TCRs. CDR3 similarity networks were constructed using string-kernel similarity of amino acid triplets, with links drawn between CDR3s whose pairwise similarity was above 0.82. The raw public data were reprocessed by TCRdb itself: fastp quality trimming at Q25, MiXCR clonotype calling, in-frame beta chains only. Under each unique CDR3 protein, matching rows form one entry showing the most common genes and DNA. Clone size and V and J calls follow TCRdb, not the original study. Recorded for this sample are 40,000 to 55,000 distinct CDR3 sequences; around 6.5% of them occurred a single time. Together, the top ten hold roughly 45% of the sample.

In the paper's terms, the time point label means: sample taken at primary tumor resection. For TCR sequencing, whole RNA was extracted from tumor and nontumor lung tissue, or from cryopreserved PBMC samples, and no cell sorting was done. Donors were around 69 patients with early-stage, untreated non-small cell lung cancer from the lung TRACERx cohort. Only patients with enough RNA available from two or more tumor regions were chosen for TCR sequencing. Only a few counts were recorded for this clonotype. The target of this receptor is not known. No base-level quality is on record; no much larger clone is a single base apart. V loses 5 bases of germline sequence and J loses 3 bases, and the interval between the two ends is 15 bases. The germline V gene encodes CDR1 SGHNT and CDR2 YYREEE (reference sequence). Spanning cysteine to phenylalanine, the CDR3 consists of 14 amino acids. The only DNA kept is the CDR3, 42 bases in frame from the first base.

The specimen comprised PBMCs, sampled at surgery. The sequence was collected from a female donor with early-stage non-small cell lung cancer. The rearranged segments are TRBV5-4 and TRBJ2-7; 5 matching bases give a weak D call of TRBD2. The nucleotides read TGTGCCAGCAGTCGGGGTGGCCCATTCTACGAGCAGTACTTC. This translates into CASSRGGPFYEQYF.